This TCR beta chain originates from a study of beta chain features in type 1 diabetes. This clone was seen once. Its specificity is not known. The CDR3 consists of 14 residues. Germline V lookup: CDR1 MDHEN, CDR2 SYDVKM. Trimming removed 9 bases at V and 2 bases at J, with 17 bases between. Study outcomes and limitations: TCRB CDR3s from Type 1 diabetes patients were moderately but significantly shorter in all four CD4+ subsets. A definitive answer on HLA type influencing TCRB rearrangement was not reached here.

The authors reverse transcribed all of the isolated RNA, so sequencing captured expressed TCRB transcripts. The average output of naive, central memory and regulatory T cell samples was about 3.57 million reads. Clones were sequenced by immunoSEQ multiplex PCR, and TCRdb holds only the in-frame ones, with some missing. Here the sample spans about 900,000 clones, 15% to 20% being singletons. This sequence joins TRBV28 and TRBJ2-7, with D tentatively TRBD1 (6 bases). Sequenced material: naive CD4+ T cells from blood. This TCR was recovered from a woman between 18 and 30 years old in good health. For the CDR3, the DNA is TGTGCCAGTGGACCGGGACACGGCCCCTACGAGCAGTACTTC. It yields the protein CASGPGHGPYEQYF.